The present T cell receptor beta chain was sequenced within a study of vaccination and CD4 T cells after COVID-19. This clonotype was detected a few times. Its cognate antigen is unknown. Treatment meaning: roughly 10-day PBMC culture with coronavirus spike peptide pools or control peptides (ViraFEST assay). Sequencing of the DNA from cultured CD4+ T cells was carried out with the Oncomine TCR Beta short-read assay. One entry per CDR3 protein results from TCRdb running MiXCR on the PCR reads. The table shows a few thousand distinct CDR3 sequences, with roughly 17% occurring only once. V lost 2 bases and J lost 6; bases outside the gene matches: 14. Germline values: CDR1 SGHNT, CDR2 YYREEE (reference sequence). This CDR3 contains 16 residues.

The clonotype comes from a human donor who had recovered from COVID-19. The V gene is TRBV5-4, the J gene TRBJ2-7; 7 bases are shared with TRBD1. Sequencing was carried out using CD4+ T cells from blood, cultured in vitro. The CDR3 coding sequence is TGTGCCAGCAGCTTCAACCTCCTCGATAACAGGGGCGAGCAGTACTTC. This encodes CASSFNLLDNRGEQYF.